Reported below is one T cell receptor (beta chain). This sample is part of a study of shared clonotypes between healthy human individuals. Germline V gives CDR1 SGHKS, CDR2 YYEKEE (reference sequence). CDR3 length: 12 amino acids. Between the trimmed V and J ends, which lost 4 bases and 6 bases, there was a span of 10 bases. Only in-frame clones appear in the TCRdb table, and some are missing; sequencing was by immunoSEQ multiplex PCR. Of about 1.5 million clones listed, approximately 98% are singletons. The clonotype comes from a man aged 25 to 40 in good health. V is TRBV5-5 and J is TRBJ1-2; D remains unclear. Sequencing was carried out using naive CD4+ T cells sorted from blood. Specified subset: CD45RA+ positively selected. CDR3 protein: CASSPRVHGYTF. The CDR3 DNA reads as TGTGCCAGCAGCCCCCGGGTCCATGGCTACACCTTC.